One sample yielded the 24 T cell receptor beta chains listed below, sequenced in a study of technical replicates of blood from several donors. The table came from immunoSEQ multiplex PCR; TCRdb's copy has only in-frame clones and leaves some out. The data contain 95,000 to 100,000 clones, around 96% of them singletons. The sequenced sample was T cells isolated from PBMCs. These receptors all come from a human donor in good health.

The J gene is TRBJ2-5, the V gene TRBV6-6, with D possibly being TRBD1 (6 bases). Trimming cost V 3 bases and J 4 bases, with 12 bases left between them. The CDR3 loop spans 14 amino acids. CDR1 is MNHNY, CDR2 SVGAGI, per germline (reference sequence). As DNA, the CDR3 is TGTGCCAGCAGTTATGCACAGGGAAGAGAGACCCAGTACTTC. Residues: CASSYAQGRETQYF.

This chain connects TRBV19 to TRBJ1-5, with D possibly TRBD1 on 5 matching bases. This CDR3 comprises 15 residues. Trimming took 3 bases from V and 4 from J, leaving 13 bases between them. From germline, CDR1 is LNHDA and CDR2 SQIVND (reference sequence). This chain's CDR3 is CASSMYGDLNQPQHF. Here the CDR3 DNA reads TGTGCCAGTAGTATGTACGGGGACTTGAATCAGCCCCAGCATTTT.

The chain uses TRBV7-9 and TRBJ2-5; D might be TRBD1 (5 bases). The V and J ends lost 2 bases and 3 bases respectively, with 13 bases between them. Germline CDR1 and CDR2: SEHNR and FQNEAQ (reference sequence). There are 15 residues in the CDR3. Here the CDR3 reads CASSLPRTLKETQYF. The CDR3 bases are TGTGCCAGCAGCTTACCTAGGACATTGAAAGAGACCCAGTACTTC.

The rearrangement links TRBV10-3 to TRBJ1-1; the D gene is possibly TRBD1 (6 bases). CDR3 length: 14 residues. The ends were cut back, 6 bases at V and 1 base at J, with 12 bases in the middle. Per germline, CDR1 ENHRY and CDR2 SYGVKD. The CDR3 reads CAIRALQGNTEAFF. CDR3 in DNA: TGTGCCATCAGGGCTCTACAGGGGAACACTGAAGCTTTCTTT.

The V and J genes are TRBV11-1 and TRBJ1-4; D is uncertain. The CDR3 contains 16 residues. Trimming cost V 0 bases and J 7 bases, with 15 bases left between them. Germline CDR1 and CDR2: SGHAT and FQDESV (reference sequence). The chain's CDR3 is CASSLARTHRGEKLFF. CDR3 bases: TGTGCCAGCAGCTTAGCGCGGACCCACCGGGGTGAAAAACTGTTTTTT.

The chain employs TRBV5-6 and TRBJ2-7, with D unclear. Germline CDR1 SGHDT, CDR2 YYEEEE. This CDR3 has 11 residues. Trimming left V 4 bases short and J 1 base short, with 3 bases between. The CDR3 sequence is CASSQSYEQYF. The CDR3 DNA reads TGTGCCAGCAGCCAGTCCTACGAGCAGTACTTC.

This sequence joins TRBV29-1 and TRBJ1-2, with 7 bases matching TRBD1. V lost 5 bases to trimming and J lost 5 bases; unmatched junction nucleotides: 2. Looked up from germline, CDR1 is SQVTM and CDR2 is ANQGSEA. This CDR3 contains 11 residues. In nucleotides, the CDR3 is TGCAGCGTTTCGGGACAGTATGGCTACACCTTC. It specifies CSVSGQYGYTF.

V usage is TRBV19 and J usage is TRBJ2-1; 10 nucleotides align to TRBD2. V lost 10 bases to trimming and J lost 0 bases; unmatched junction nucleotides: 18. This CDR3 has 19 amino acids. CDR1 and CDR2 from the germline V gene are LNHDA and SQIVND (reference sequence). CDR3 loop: CATTPGLAGATRSYNEQFF. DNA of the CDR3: TGTGCCACCACTCCGGGGCTAGCGGGAGCCACACGCTCCTACAATGAGCAGTTCTTC.

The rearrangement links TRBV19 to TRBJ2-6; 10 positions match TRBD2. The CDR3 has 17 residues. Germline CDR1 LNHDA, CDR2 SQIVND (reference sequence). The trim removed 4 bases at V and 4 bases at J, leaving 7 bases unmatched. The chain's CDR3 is CASSTIAGGDGANVLTF. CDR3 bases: TGTGCCAGTAGTACAATAGCGGGAGGCGACGGGGCCAACGTCCTGACTTTC.

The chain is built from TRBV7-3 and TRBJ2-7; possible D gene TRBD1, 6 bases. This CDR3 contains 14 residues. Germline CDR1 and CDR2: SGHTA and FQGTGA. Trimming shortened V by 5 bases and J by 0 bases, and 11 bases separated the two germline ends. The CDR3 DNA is TGTGCCAGCAGCCAGACAGGCCGCTCCTACGAGCAGTACTTC. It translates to CASSQTGRSYEQYF. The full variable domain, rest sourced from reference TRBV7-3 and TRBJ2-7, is GAGVSQTPSNKVTEKGKYVELRCDPISGHTALYWYRQSLGQGPEFLIYFQGTGAADDSGLPNDRFFAVRPEGSVSTLKIQRTERGDSAVYLCASSQTGRSYEQYFGPGTRLTVT.

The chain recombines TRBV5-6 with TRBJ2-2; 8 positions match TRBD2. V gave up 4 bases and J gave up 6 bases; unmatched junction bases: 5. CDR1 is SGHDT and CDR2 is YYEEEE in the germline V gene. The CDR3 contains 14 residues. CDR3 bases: TGTGCCAGCAGCCAGCGGGAGAGGCCCGGGGAGCTGTTTTTT. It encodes CASSQRERPGELFF.

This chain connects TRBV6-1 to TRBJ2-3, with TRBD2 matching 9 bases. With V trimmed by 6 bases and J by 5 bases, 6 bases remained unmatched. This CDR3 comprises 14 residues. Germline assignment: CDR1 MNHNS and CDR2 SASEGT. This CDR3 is CASRPGLARDTQYF. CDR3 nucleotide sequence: TGTGCCAGCAGACCGGGACTAGCCAGAGATACGCAGTATTTT.

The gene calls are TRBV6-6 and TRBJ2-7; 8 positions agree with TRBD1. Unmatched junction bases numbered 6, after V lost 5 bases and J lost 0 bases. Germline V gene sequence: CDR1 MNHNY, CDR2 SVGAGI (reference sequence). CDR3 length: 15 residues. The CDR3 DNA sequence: TGTGCCAGCAGTAAGGACAGGGCCAGCTCCTACGAGCAGTACTTC. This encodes CASSKDRASSYEQYF.

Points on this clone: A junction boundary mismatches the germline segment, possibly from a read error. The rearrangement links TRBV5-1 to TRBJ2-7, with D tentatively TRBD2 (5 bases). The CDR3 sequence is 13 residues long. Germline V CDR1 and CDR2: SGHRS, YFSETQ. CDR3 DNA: TGTGCCAGCAGCTTGAGCGGTACCTACGAGCAGTACTTC. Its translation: CASSLSGTYEQYF.

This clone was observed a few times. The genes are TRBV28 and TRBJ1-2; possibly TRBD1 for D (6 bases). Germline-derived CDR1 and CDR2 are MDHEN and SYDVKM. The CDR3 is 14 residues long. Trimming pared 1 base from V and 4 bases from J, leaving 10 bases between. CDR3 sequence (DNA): TGTGCCAGCAGTTTATCACAGGGCACCTATGGCTACACCTTC. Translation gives CASSLSQGTYGYTF.

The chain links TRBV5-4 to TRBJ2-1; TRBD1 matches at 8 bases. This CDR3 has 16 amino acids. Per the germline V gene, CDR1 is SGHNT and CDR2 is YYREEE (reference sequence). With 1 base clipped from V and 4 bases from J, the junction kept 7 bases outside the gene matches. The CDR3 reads CASSLTGGMGYNEQFF. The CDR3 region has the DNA TGTGCCAGCAGCTTGACAGGGGGGATGGGTTACAATGAGCAGTTCTTC.

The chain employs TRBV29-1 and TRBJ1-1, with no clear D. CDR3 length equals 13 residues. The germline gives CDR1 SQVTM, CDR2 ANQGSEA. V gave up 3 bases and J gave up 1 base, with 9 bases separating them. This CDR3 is CSVDSGRNTEAFF. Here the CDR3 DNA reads TGCAGCGTTGATTCGGGGAGGAACACTGAAGCTTTCTTT.

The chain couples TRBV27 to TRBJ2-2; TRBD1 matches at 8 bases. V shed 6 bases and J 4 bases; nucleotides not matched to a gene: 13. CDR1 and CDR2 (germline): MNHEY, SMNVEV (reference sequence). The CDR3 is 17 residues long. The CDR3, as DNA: TGTGCCAGCAGAAGATACACGGCAGGGGGCGTCACCGGGGAGCTGTTTTTT. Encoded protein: CASRRYTAGGVTGELFF.

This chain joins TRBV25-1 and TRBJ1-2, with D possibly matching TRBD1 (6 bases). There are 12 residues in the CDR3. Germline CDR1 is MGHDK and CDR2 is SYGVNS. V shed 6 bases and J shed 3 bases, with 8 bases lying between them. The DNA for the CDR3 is TGTGCCAGCAGGGACAGATACTATGGCTACACCTTC. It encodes CASRDRYYGYTF.

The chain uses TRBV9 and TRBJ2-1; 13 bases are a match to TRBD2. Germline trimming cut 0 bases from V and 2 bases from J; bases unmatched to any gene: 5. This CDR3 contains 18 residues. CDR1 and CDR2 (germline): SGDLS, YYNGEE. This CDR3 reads CASSVGRTSGGAYNEQFF. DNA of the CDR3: TGTGCCAGCAGCGTAGGTCGCACTAGCGGGGGGGCCTACAATGAGCAGTTCTTC.

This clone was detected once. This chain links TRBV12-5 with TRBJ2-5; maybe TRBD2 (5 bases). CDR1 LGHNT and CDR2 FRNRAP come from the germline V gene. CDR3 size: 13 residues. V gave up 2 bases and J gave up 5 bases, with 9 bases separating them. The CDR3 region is CASGLSAGETQYF. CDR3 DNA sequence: TGTGCTAGTGGTTTGTCTGCGGGTGAGACCCAGTACTTC.

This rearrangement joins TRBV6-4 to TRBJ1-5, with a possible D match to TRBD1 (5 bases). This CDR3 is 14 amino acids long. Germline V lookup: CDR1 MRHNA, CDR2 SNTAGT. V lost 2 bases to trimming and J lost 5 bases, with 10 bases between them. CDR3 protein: CASSDGAPDQPQHF. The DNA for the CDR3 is TGTGCCAGCAGTGACGGGGCCCCCGATCAGCCCCAGCATTTT.

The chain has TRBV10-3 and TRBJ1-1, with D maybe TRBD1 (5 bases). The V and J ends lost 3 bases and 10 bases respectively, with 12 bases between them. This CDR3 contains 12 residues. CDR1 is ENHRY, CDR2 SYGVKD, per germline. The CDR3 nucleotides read TGTGCCATCAGTGAACAAACAGGTATAGCTTTCTTT. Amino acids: CAISEQTGIAFF.

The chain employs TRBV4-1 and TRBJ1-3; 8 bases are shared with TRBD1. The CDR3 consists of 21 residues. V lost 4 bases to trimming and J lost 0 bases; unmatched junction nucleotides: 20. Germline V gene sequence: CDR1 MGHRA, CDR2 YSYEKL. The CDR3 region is CASSLRGKTGADLSSGNTIYF. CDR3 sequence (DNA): TGCGCCAGCAGCCTCCGCGGAAAGACAGGGGCTGACCTGAGCTCTGGAAACACCATATATTTT.